Listed here are 17 T cell receptor beta chains from one sample, sequenced in a study of cytomegalovirus exposure and HLA in healthy donors. The protocol was immunoSEQ multiplex PCR, while the TCRdb copy is restricted to in-frame clones and leaves out a portion. This sample has 100,000 to 150,000 clones; around nine tenths occur once, and the top ten carry 1.5% to 2%. Sequenced material: PBMCs. Receptors originate from a woman between 18 and 29 years old in good health and CMV-seronegative.

The V and J genes are TRBV6-5 and TRBJ2-1; TRBD1 agrees at 9 bases. Trimming took 6 bases from V and 13 from J; bases not matched to a gene: 7. CDR3 size: 12 residues. Germline lookup yields CDR1 MNHEY and CDR2 SVGAGI. The CDR3 region is CASRGQGRVQFF. The CDR3 nucleotides are TGTGCCAGCAGGGGACAGGGAAGGGTTCAGTTCTTC.

The chain is built from TRBV5-6 and TRBJ2-5; a weak D match, TRBD1 (6 bases). Germline V CDR1 and CDR2: SGHDT, YYEEEE. V was shortened by 3 bases and J by 1 base, with 16 bases between the two germline ends. The CDR3 covers 16 residues. The CDR3 here is CASSSTDSIFQETQYF. DNA for the CDR3: TGTGCCAGCAGCTCTACGGACAGTATATTCCAAGAGACCCAGTACTTC.

This chain connects TRBV2 to TRBJ1-4; TRBD1 matches at 7 bases. V lost 7 bases to trimming and J lost 0 bases; unmatched junction nucleotides: 5. The germline gives CDR1 SNHLY, CDR2 FYNNEI. The CDR3 loop spans 15 amino acids. The CDR3 DNA follows: TGTGCCAGCACCGGGACAGATGCAACTAATGAAAAACTGTTTTTT. Translated, it gives CASTGTDATNEKLFF.

The J gene is TRBJ1-2, the V gene TRBV7-3, with D possibly being TRBD1 (5 bases). V was pared by 2 bases and J by 6 bases, with 10 bases between. The CDR3 has 13 amino acids. Per germline, CDR1 SGHTA and CDR2 FQGTGA. CDR3 sequence reads: CASSLEAGHGYTF. CDR3 coding DNA: TGTGCCAGCAGCTTAGAGGCAGGGCATGGCTACACCTTC.

The V and J genes are TRBV7-2 and TRBJ1-2, with TRBD1 matching 9 bases. The CDR3 is 15 residues long. After removal of 5 bases from V and 4 bases from J, the junction contained 8 bases not matched to a gene. CDR1 and CDR2 (germline): SGHTA, FQGNSA. CDR3 coding DNA: TGTGCCAGCAGCCTAGGACAGGGGCCAATCTATGGCTACACCTTC. This codes for CASSLGQGPIYGYTF.

The chain is built from TRBV11-2 and TRBJ2-3; D is possibly TRBD1 (6 bases). CDR1 is SGHAT, CDR2 FQNNGV, per germline. V lost 0 bases, J lost 3 bases, and 16 bases lay in between. This CDR3 is built from 17 residues. The CDR3 nucleotides are TGTGCCAGCAGCTTAGATGAGGGGGTGGTGGGTACAGATACGCAGTATTTT. This encodes CASSLDEGVVGTDTQYF.

The chain has TRBV6-5 and TRBJ2-1; 7 nucleotides match TRBD2. After removal of 0 bases from V and 4 bases from J, the junction contained 3 bases not matched to a gene. CDR1 MNHEY and CDR2 SVGAGI come from the germline V gene. This CDR3 spans 15 amino acids. This chain's CDR3 is CASSYSPSGYNEQFF. CDR3 coding DNA: TGTGCCAGCAGTTACTCTCCTAGCGGATACAATGAGCAGTTCTTC.

This clone was seen a handful of times. This rearrangement joins TRBV9 to TRBJ2-2, with D unresolved. Germline values: CDR1 SGDLS, CDR2 YYNGEE. Trimming pared 4 bases from V and 4 bases from J, leaving 11 bases between. There are 14 residues in the CDR3. The CDR3 here is CASSSQVSTGELFF. For the CDR3, the DNA is TGTGCCAGCAGCTCCCAGGTCTCCACCGGGGAGCTGTTTTTT. The full variable domain, completed using reference TRBV9 and TRBJ2-2, is DSGVTQTPKHLITATGQRVTLRCSPRSGDLSVYWYQQSLDQGLQFLIQYYNGEERAKGNILERFSAQQFPDLHSELNLSSLELGDSALYFCASSSQVSTGELFFGEGSRLTVL.

Remarks on this clone: Other DNA sequences in this specimen translate into the identical CDR3. The chain couples TRBV28 to TRBJ2-7, with TRBD2 as a possible D gene (6 bases). Germline V CDR1 and CDR2: MDHEN, SYDVKM. This CDR3 has 15 amino acids. The V end lost 4 bases, the J end lost 0 bases, and 13 bases lay between the germline ends. CDR3 DNA sequence: TGTGCCAGCAGTTCCACCTCCGGGGGCTCCTACGAGCAGTACTTC. It yields the protein CASSSTSGGSYEQYF. Based on the CDR3 plus reference TRBV28 and TRBJ2-7, the full variable domain is DVKVTQSSRYLVKRTGEKVFLECVQDMDHENMFWYRQDPGLGLRLIYFSYDVKMKEKGDIPEGYSVSREKKERFSLILESASTNQTSMYLCASSSTSGGSYEQYFGPGTRLTVT.

This clone was detected once. This chain links TRBV10-3 with TRBJ2-1; 13 bases line up with TRBD2. The CDR3 is made up of 13 amino acids. Germline V gene data show CDR1 as ENHRY and CDR2 as SYGVKD. J was trimmed by 7 bases and V by 10 bases; bases with no gene match: 4. CDR3 DNA: TGTGCCACCCGACTAGCGGGAGGTAATGAGCAGTTCTTC. Its protein product is CATRLAGGNEQFF.

This clone was found once. The chain is built from TRBV6-1 and TRBJ2-7, with D unclear. V gave up 3 bases and J gave up 3 bases, with 12 bases separating them. Germline V gives CDR1 MNHNS, CDR2 SASEGT. This CDR3 is 14 amino acids long. The CDR3 DNA reads as TGTGCCAGCAGTGACCCGCGACACGTCTACGAGCAGTACTTC. Translating gives CASSDPRHVYEQYF.

The genes are TRBV7-2 and TRBJ1-1; D remains ambiguous. Trimming took 2 bases from V and 1 from J, leaving 5 bases between them. The length of the CDR3 is 13 residues. CDR1 and CDR2 (germline): SGHTA, FQGNSA. The CDR3 loop reads CASSLPGNTEAFF. As DNA, the CDR3 is TGTGCCAGCAGCTTACCAGGGAACACTGAAGCTTTCTTT.

The rearrangement uses TRBV29-1 and TRBJ1-2; D not resolved. This CDR3 spans 12 amino acids. Germline assignment: CDR1 SQVTM and CDR2 ANQGSEA. The V end lost 7 bases, the J end lost 3 bases, and 12 bases lay between the germline ends. The CDR3, as DNA: TGCAGCGCCCAGCTTGAGGACTATGGCTACACCTTC. It is translated as CSAQLEDYGYTF.

This clone has only one observation. The chain is built from TRBV6-4 and TRBJ2-2, with D perhaps TRBD2 (5 bases). Germline CDR1 and CDR2: MRHNA and SNTAGT. With 7 bases removed from V and 4 bases from J, the gap between germline ends came to 13 bases. CDR3 length: 14 amino acids. The CDR3 DNA sequence: TGTGCCAGCACGACGACTACTAGCACCGGGGAGCTGTTTTTT. As protein: CASTTTTSTGELFF.

The chain links TRBV7-9 to TRBJ1-4; perhaps TRBD1 as D (6 bases). Germline loops: CDR1 SEHNR, CDR2 FQNEAQ (reference sequence). The CDR3 consists of 15 residues. Trimming shortened V by 0 bases and J by 3 bases, and 8 bases separated the two germline ends. As DNA, the CDR3 is TGTGCCAGCAGCTTAGCTGGGGGCCCTAATGAAAAACTGTTTTTT. This gives the protein CASSLAGGPNEKLFF.

The chain joins TRBV27 to TRBJ2-7, with TRBD1 matching 9 bases. The junction had 14 bases not matched to a gene; V was cut back by 6 bases and J by 5 bases. Germline-derived CDR1 and CDR2 are MNHEY and SMNVEV (reference sequence). This CDR3 spans 16 amino acids. The CDR3 reads CASSMSGQGTFHEQYF. The CDR3 DNA reads TGTGCCAGCAGCATGTCGGGACAGGGAACGTTCCACGAGCAGTACTTC.

This chain connects TRBV20-1 to TRBJ2-1; D is undetermined. Trimming took off 0 bases at V and 9 bases at J, with 6 bases between the two ends. The CDR3 spans 11 residues. Germline V gene data show CDR1 as DFQATT and CDR2 as SNEGSKA (reference sequence). Here the CDR3 DNA reads TGCAGTGCTAGAGAGCGCGGTGAGCAGTTCTTC. Protein sequence: CSARERGEQFF.